This record concerns one TCR beta chain sequence. Its antigen is currently unknown. This specimen comes from a study of PD-1 blockade in classical Hodgkin lymphoma. All patients relapsed after autologous stem cell transplantation, and brentuximab vedotin exposure varied. TCRdb's copy holds only in-frame clones and misses some; the assay was immunoSEQ multiplex PCR. The sample yields approximately 90,000 clones, approximately 91% seen once. The V gene lost 8 bases and the J gene lost 2 bases, with 18 bases spanning the gap. The CDR3 sequence is 15 residues long. CDR1 LNHDA and CDR2 SQIVND come from the germline V gene (reference sequence). Findings and caveats of the study: Undefined causes, possibly disease activity or prior therapy, underlie the repertoire differences.

This clonotype originated in a human donor with classical Hodgkin lymphoma. The chain links TRBV19 to TRBJ1-2; D is ambiguous. Source: peripheral blood mononuclear cells (PBMCs), taken before the second cycle of nivolumab. The CDR3 DNA sequence: TGTGCCAGTGGGGTCGCTGGGCGATGGAACTATGGCTACACCTTC. Encoded protein: CASGVAGRWNYGYTF.